The rows below give T cell receptor beta chains drawn from one sample of a study of T cells after yellow fever vaccination. From the 5' RACE reads, TCRdb called clonotypes with MiXCR, one entry per CDR3 protein. The table includes about 210,000 distinct CDR3 sequences, less than 7.5% detected once. The specimen comprised CD4+ T cells sorted from PBMCs, sampled on the day of the yellow fever booster vaccination. The source is a young man who received the YFV17D yellow fever vaccine. CDR3s include the opening cysteine and the closing phenylalanine or tryptophan. The D gene is left open where the match is weak. Some rows mark clone size as missing; the rest say once, few, many or name a class of expanded clone.

clone_size,j_call,v_call,d_call,cdr3_nt,cdr3_aa
many,TRBJ2-7,TRBV27,TRBD2,TGTGCCAGCAGTACCCGCACTAGCGGCTCCTACGAGCAGTACTTC,CASSTRTSGSYEQYF
many,TRBJ1-1,TRBV5-1,NA,TGCGCCAGCAGCTCCCGGGACAACACTGAAGCTTTCTTT,CASSSRDNTEAFF
few,TRBJ2-1,TRBV7-2,NA,TGTGCCAGCAGCTTTCTGGGAGGAGCCTCCTACAATGAGCAGTTCTTC,CASSFLGGASYNEQFF
few,TRBJ2-1,TRBV11-3,TRBD2,TGTGCCAGCAGCCATAGCGGGAGGGCCGGCAATGAGCAGTTCTTC,CASSHSGRAGNEQFF
NA,TRBJ1-2,TRBV5-1,NA,TGCGCCAGCAGCCGGGACCCGGAGGGCTATGGCTACACCTTC,CASSRDPEGYGYTF
many,TRBJ1-4,TRBV28,NA,TGTGCCAGCAGGGGGGCTGCGGATGAAAAACTGTTTTTT,CASRGAADEKLFF
many,TRBJ2-7,TRBV6-5,NA,TGTGCCAGCAGACTCGGGGAGAGGTCCTACGAGCAGTACTTC,CASRLGERSYEQYF
many,TRBJ2-2,TRBV5-1,TRBD2,TGCGCCAGCAGTTCCGCAGCGGGAGGTTCTGGGGAGCTGTTTTTT,CASSSAAGGSGELFF
many,TRBJ1-2,TRBV12-3/TRBV12-4,NA,TGTGCCAGCGTAAGGGGTGGCGGCTACACCTTC,CASVRGGGYTF
many,TRBJ2-5,TRBV27,TRBD2,TGTGCCAGCAGTTCGGTCTGGCGGGAGCGGGAGACCCAGTACTTC,CASSSVWRERETQYF
few,TRBJ2-7,TRBV16,TRBD1,TGTGCCAGCAGCCAAGACAGGGACGAGCAGTACTTC,CASSQDRDEQYF
NA,TRBJ2-2,TRBV21-1,NA,TGTGCCAGCACCAAAGGTGACACCGGGGAGCTGTTTTTT,CASTKGDTGELFF
few,TRBJ2-2,TRBV28,NA,TGTGCCAGCACCTTGCAGGGGATCTACACCGGGGAGCTGTTTTTT,CASTLQGIYTGELFF
many,TRBJ2-6,TRBV7-2,NA,TGTGCCAGCAGCCCTCAAACCTCTGGGGCCAACGTCCTGACTTTC,CASSPQTSGANVLTF
few,TRBJ2-5,TRBV12-3/TRBV12-4,NA,TGTGCCAGCAGTTTCCCGGGATCTCAAGAGACCCAGTACTTC,CASSFPGSQETQYF
NA,TRBJ2-7,TRBV19,TRBD2,TGTGCCAGTAGCGCAGCGGGGGCCCCCTACGAGCAGTACTTC,CASSAAGAPYEQYF
NA,TRBJ1-6,TRBV12-3/TRBV12-4,NA,TGTGCCAGCAGGACCGCAGGGTATAATTCACCCCTCCACTTT,CASRTAGYNSPLHF
once,TRBJ2-2,TRBV6-2/TRBV6-3,TRBD1,TGTGCCACCAGTCCCAGACAGGGGCTTATCGGGGAGCTGTTTTTT,CATSPRQGLIGELFF
NA,TRBJ2-5,TRBV20-1,NA,TGCAGTGCTAGCGCCGGGACAGGGAATGCGGGAGGGCCCGGCGAGACCCAGTACTTC,CSASAGTGNAGGPGETQYF
NA,TRBJ2-2,TRBV12-3/TRBV12-4,TRBD1,TGTGCCAGCAGTTTCTTTTTCGGGACAGGGGTCACCGGGGAGCTGTTTTTT,CASSFFFGTGVTGELFF
many,TRBJ2-1,TRBV18,TRBD2,TGTGCCAGCTCAGAGATCGGGACTAGGAAAAATGAGCAGTTCTTC,CASSEIGTRKNEQFF
few,TRBJ1-5,TRBV6-1,TRBD1,TGTGCCAGCACCACAGGGGCGGGCAATCAGCCCCAGCATTTT,CASTTGAGNQPQHF
many,TRBJ2-1,TRBV7-6,NA,TGTGCCAGCAGCTCAGACCCGAGCTCCTACAATGAGCAGTTCTTC,CASSSDPSSYNEQFF
few,TRBJ1-4,TRBV30,NA,TGTGCCTGGAGTGGGGGCGGGTCAACTAATGAAAAACTGTTTTTT,CAWSGGGSTNEKLFF
many,TRBJ2-2,TRBV7-9,TRBD1,TGTGCCAGCAGCTTGGGGACAGGGTTTTCCGGGGAGCTGTTTTTT,CASSLGTGFSGELFF
NA,TRBJ1-4,TRBV3-1,NA,TGTGCCAGCACCTACTCGCGGGGAGCTAATGAAAAACTGTTTTTT,CASTYSRGANEKLFF
many,TRBJ2-1,TRBV3-1,TRBD2,TGTGCCAGCAGCCAAGGGGGACTAGTGAATGAGCAGTTCTTC,CASSQGGLVNEQFF
many,TRBJ2-7,TRBV10-2,NA,TGCGCCAGCAGTCCGAGGGAAGTTCGGGGGCCCCGTACCTACGAGCAGTACTTC,CASSPREVRGPRTYEQYF
few,TRBJ2-3,TRBV5-1,NA,TGCGCCAGCAGCTTGAGGCTTCTAGCGAGCACAGATACGCAGTATTTT,CASSLRLLASTDTQYF
few,TRBJ2-5,TRBV3-1,TRBD2,TGTGCCAGCAGCCGACTTAGCGGGAGGAAGGGGGAGACCCAGTACTTC,CASSRLSGRKGETQYF
NA,TRBJ2-5,TRBV7-8,NA,TGTGCCAGCAGCCCCTCCGGTGCGGCGTTCCAGTACTTC,CASSPSGAAFQYF
few,TRBJ2-5,TRBV7-2,NA,TGTGCCAGCAGCTTAGGGGGCGGCCTCCAAGAGACCCAGTACTTC,CASSLGGGLQETQYF
many,TRBJ2-3,TRBV5-1,NA,TGCGCCAGCAGCTTGGACGGGACTTCCGCAGATACGCAGTATTTT,CASSLDGTSADTQYF
few,TRBJ1-5,TRBV7-2,NA,TGTGCCAGCAGCCAATCGGGTTCGAGCAATCAGCCCCAGCATTTT,CASSQSGSSNQPQHF
many,TRBJ2-3,TRBV10-3,NA,TGTGCCATCAGTGGTGCACTAAATTCTCCCACAGATACGCAGTATTTT,CAISGALNSPTDTQYF
few,TRBJ1-6,TRBV20-1,NA,TGCAGTGCTAGAGATGGAGCCTCTCTTAAAGATTCACCCCTCCACTTT,CSARDGASLKDSPLHF
few,TRBJ1-4,TRBV19,NA,TGTGCCAGTAAACAACCTGGTGAAAAACTGTTTTTT,CASKQPGEKLFF
few,TRBJ2-7,TRBV18,NA,TGTGCCAGCTCAAGGGGGACCGCGCAACCCTACGAGCAGTACTTC,CASSRGTAQPYEQYF
NA,TRBJ2-7,TRBV18,TRBD2,TGTGCCAGCTCACTCTTGACGGGGGACTACTACGAGCAGTACTTC,CASSLLTGDYYEQYF
few,TRBJ2-7,TRBV10-3,TRBD1,TGTGCCATCAGTGAGGGCGGACAGGTAACCTACGAGCAGTACTTC,CAISEGGQVTYEQYF
few,TRBJ2-2,TRBV18,NA,TGTGCCAGCTCACTCCGGCAAGGCGGGACCGGGGAGCTGTTTTTT,CASSLRQGGTGELFF
few,TRBJ2-5,TRBV9,NA,TGTGCCAGCAGCCCGTCGATGATGGAGACCCAGTACTTC,CASSPSMMETQYF
NA,TRBJ1-5,TRBV5-6,NA,TGTGCCAGCAGCTTGGCGGGGGGACATAGCAATCAGCCCCAGCATTTT,CASSLAGGHSNQPQHF
many,TRBJ2-1,TRBV28,TRBD1,TGTGCCAGCATCGCTTATTCGGGACAGAAGTACAATGAGCAGTTCTTC,CASIAYSGQKYNEQFF
NA,TRBJ2-5,TRBV20-1,TRBD2,TGCAGTGCTAGAATCGCCCCGGGACTAGCGGGAGCAGAAACCCAGTACTTC,CSARIAPGLAGAETQYF
many,TRBJ2-3,TRBV5-1,NA,TGCGCCAGCAGCCCGGAAGCTGGACAGTTCACAGATACGCAGTATTTT,CASSPEAGQFTDTQYF
few,TRBJ1-5,TRBV19,NA,TGTGCCAGTAGTATTCCCCCGGGGGGCAATCAGCCCCAGCATTTT,CASSIPPGGNQPQHF
many,TRBJ2-5,TRBV5-1,TRBD2,TGCGCCAGCAGCTTGGGGTCGGGAGGCGAGACCCAGTACTTC,CASSLGSGGETQYF
few,TRBJ2-1,TRBV10-2,NA,TGCGCCAGCAGGCGTCAGGGGGCGAGGCTAGCGGGATCCACCACCTACAATGAGCAGTTCTTC,CASRRQGARLAGSTTYNEQFF